Following are 21 T cell receptor beta chains from one sample sequenced in a study of T cell repertoires in cytomegalovirus infection. TCRdb reprocessed the reads via MiXCR and lists one record per CDR3 protein. The sample lists about 460,000 distinct CDR3 sequences, around 10% occurring once. The sequenced sample consisted of PBMCs. The receptor set was obtained from a human donor in good health (CMV status not recorded). Some clones in this sample may be carry-over from other donors' samples.

At least ten counts were recorded for this clonotype. CDR3 DNA sequence: TGTGCCAGTAGTATCGACAGGGAGGGGATGGAGACCCAGTACTTC. Protein sequence: CASSIDREGMETQYF. The chain is built from TRBV19 and TRBJ2-5; D possibly uses TRBD1 or TRBD2 (7 bases each). Trimming pared 3 bases from V and 5 bases from J, leaving 16 bases between. The CDR3 extends over 15 amino acids. Germline V CDR1 and CDR2: LNHDA, SQIVND (reference sequence).

A few counts support this clonotype. The CDR3 loop is CASSYRGDLNTGELFF. The CDR3 nucleotides read TGTGCCAGCAGCTACCGAGGGGATTTGAACACCGGGGAGCTGTTTTTT. The chain joins TRBV7-9 to TRBJ2-2; D tentatively reads TRBD1 or TRBD2 (5 bases each). The V and J ends lost 4 bases and 1 base respectively, with 13 bases between them. The CDR3 contains 16 residues. Germline lookup yields CDR1 SEHNR and CDR2 FQNEAQ (reference sequence).

The sample holds many counts of this clonotype. The chain recombines TRBV7-9 with TRBJ2-1; either TRBD1 or TRBD2 may fit D (5 bases each). The germline gives CDR1 SEHNR, CDR2 FQNEAQ (reference sequence). V shed 1 base and J shed 8 bases, with 12 bases lying between them. The CDR3 covers 14 residues. The CDR3 DNA reads TGTGCCAGCAGCTTAGATCGGGGCACGGATGAGCAGTTCTTC. The encoded protein is CASSLDRGTDEQFF.

This clonotype was seen many times. The chain has TRBV5-1 and TRBJ2-4, with D tentatively TRBD1 (5 bases). The CDR3 runs 14 residues. Germline V gives CDR1 SGHRS, CDR2 YFSETQ. The V end was cut by 7 bases, the J end by 5 bases, with 16 bases between. This CDR3 reads CASSVSDRQNIQYF. As DNA, the CDR3 is TGCGCCAGCTCGGTGTCAGACAGACAAAACATTCAGTACTTC.

This clonotype has at least ten counts. The J gene is TRBJ2-1, the V gene TRBV7-6, with a possible D match to TRBD1 (5 bases). V dropped 3 bases and J dropped 8 bases, with 11 bases sitting between them. Germline V lookup: CDR1 SGHVS, CDR2 FNYEAQ. The CDR3 covers 13 residues. CDR3 in amino acids: CASSLGPMDEQFF. DNA of the CDR3: TGTGCCAGCAGCTTGGGGCCTATGGATGAGCAGTTCTTC.

There are a few counts of this clonotype. The CDR3 loop is CSARAQGANTEAFF. The CDR3 DNA reads TGCAGTGCTAGAGCCCAGGGAGCGAACACTGAAGCTTTCTTT. The chain combines TRBV20-1 with TRBJ1-1; D might be TRBD1 (5 bases). The germline CDR1 and CDR2 sequences are DFQATT and SNEGSKA (reference sequence). The V and J ends lost 1 base and 1 base respectively, with 10 bases between them. The CDR3 spans 14 residues.

The rearrangement joins TRBV27 to TRBJ2-1; D is unclear. Germline V gives CDR1 MNHEY, CDR2 SMNVEV (reference sequence). Trimming left V 6 bases short and J 5 bases short, with 11 bases between. The CDR3 runs to 13 residues. In nucleotides, the CDR3 is TGTGCCAGCAGCTTGGCGCAGGACAATGAGCAGTTCTTC. Encoded protein: CASSLAQDNEQFF.

The sample holds many counts of this clonotype. J is TRBJ2-3 and V is TRBV7-9; D unclear. The length of the CDR3 is 14 residues. Germline values: CDR1 SEHNR, CDR2 FQNEAQ (reference sequence). V lost 5 bases, J lost 4 bases, and 13 bases lay in between. The CDR3 loop is CASSPPRQPDTQYF. DNA of the CDR3: TGTGCCAGCAGCCCCCCTAGGCAGCCAGATACGCAGTATTTT.

This clonotype was seen ten or more times. The chain carries TRBV5-1 and TRBJ2-7, with a tentative D call TRBD1 (7 bases). The CDR3 covers 14 residues. In germline, CDR1 is SGHRS, CDR2 YFSETQ. The ends were cut back, 5 bases at V and 4 bases at J, with 16 bases in the middle. CDR3 sequence: CASSTRGRGYEQYF. DNA for the CDR3: TGCGCCAGCAGTACTAGGGGGCGGGGATACGAGCAGTACTTC.

This clonotype was seen ten or more times. J is TRBJ1-1 and V is TRBV7-8; D call uncertain. V gave up 3 bases and J gave up 10 bases, with 12 bases separating them. The CDR3 has 12 residues. CDR1 is SGHVS, CDR2 FQNEAQ, per germline. The chain's CDR3 is CASSFREAGAFF. For the CDR3, the DNA is TGTGCCAGCAGCTTTCGGGAGGCAGGAGCTTTCTTT.

This clonotype was recorded at least ten times. The rearrangement links TRBV7-8 to TRBJ1-4, with D unclear. Per the germline V gene, CDR1 is SGHVS and CDR2 is FQNEAQ. Deletions cut 6 bases from V and 3 bases from J, with 11 bases between. CDR3 length equals 14 residues. CDR3 protein: CASSKGSPNEKLFF. The CDR3 DNA follows: TGTGCCAGCAGTAAAGGGTCCCCTAATGAAAAACTGTTTTTT.

Notes on this clonotype: Relative to the germline gene, one junction end is altered; a read error may explain this. This chain joins TRBV12-3 or TRBV12-4 and TRBJ2-1; no clear D gene. The CDR3 is made up of 13 amino acids. The CDR3 coding sequence is TGTACCAGCAGTCTCTCCGAGGCTAATGAGCAGTTCTTC. Amino acid sequence: CTSSLSEANEQFF.

This clonotype was recorded many times. The chain carries TRBV20-1 and TRBJ1-6; no clear D gene. This CDR3 spans 15 amino acids. V lost 2 bases, J lost 5 bases, and 13 bases lay in between. CDR1 is DFQATT and CDR2 is SNEGSKA in the germline V gene (reference sequence). In DNA form, the CDR3 reads TGCAGTGCTAGACCTGGTTCAGGCAATAATTCACCCCTCCACTTT. Translated, it gives CSARPGSGNNSPLHF.

Many counts were recorded for this clonotype. This rearrangement joins TRBV5-1 to TRBJ2-1; 8 nucleotides match TRBD2. Losses at the gene ends were 0 bases for V and 9 bases for J; bases not matched to a gene: 8. Germline CDR1 SGHRS, CDR2 YFSETQ. CDR3 length: 15 amino acids. The CDR3 DNA is TGCGCCAGCAGCTTGGAGGACGGGGGGGCGAGTGAGCAGTTCTTC. Amino acid sequence: CASSLEDGGASEQFF. The full variable domain, rest sourced from reference TRBV5-1 and TRBJ2-1, is KAGVTQTPRYLIKTRGQQVTLSCSPISGHRSVSWYQQTPGQGLQFLFEYFSETQRNKGNFPGRFSGRQFSNSRSEMNVSTLELGDSALYLCASSLEDGGASEQFFGPGTRLTVL.

This rearrangement joins TRBV20-1 to TRBJ1-1; D unresolved. CDR1 and CDR2 from the germline V gene are DFQATT and SNEGSKA (reference sequence). CDR3 length equals 13 residues. The CDR3 loop reads CRPSGVMNTEAFF. CDR3 bases: TGCAGGCCCTCTGGGGTGATGAACACTGAAGCTTTCTTT.

In this sample, this clonotype turned up many times. The V and J genes are TRBV11-2 and TRBJ2-1; weak D call: TRBD2 (5 bases). V was clipped by 1 base and J by 10 bases, with 14 bases between them. This CDR3 comprises 14 residues. The germline V gene has CDR1 SGHAT and CDR2 FQNNGV. The CDR3 DNA sequence: TGTGCCAGCAGCTTAGTCCGGACTGGAAGAGAGCAGTTCTTC. This encodes CASSLVRTGREQFF.

This clonotype was recorded at least ten times. The chain joins TRBV12-3 or TRBV12-4 to TRBJ2-7; maybe TRBD2 (5 bases). V lost 6 bases, J lost 5 bases, and 17 bases lay in between. The CDR3 length is 14 residues. This CDR3 reads CASSPPRDVNEQYF. CDR3 nucleotide sequence: TGTGCCAGCAGCCCTCCCCGGGATGTGAACGAGCAGTACTTC.

V gene TRBV14 combines with J gene TRBJ2-1; weak D call: TRBD2 (5 bases). Trimming removed 4 bases at V and 8 bases at J, with 18 bases between. From germline, CDR1 is SGHDN and CDR2 FVKESK. The CDR3 totals 15 residues. Written as DNA, the CDR3 is TGTGCCAGCAGCCCACTAGAAGTGACGATTTATGAGCAGTTCTTC. Translating gives CASSPLEVTIYEQFF.

This clonotype has at least ten counts. The V gene is TRBV7-2, the J gene TRBJ1-2; TRBD1 agrees at 12 bases. Germline assignment: CDR1 SGHTA and CDR2 FQGNSA. The CDR3 covers 15 residues. Trimming took 5 bases from V and 4 from J; bases not matched to a gene: 5. CDR3 sequence reads: CASSQGQGAGYGYTF. CDR3 sequence (DNA): TGTGCCAGCAGCCAGGGACAGGGGGCAGGCTATGGCTACACCTTC.

In this sample, this clonotype turned up a few times. The chain carries TRBV24-1 and TRBJ2-1; D call uncertain. Germline CDR1 and CDR2: KGHDR and SFDVKD. V was trimmed by 5 bases and J by 7 bases, leaving 11 bases between them. CDR3 length: 13 amino acids. CDR3 protein: CATSAPAINEQFF. The CDR3, as DNA: TGTGCCACCAGTGCGCCCGCCATTAATGAGCAGTTCTTC.

This clonotype was seen a few times. This chain links TRBV10-3 with TRBJ1-2; unclear D gene. This CDR3 has 13 amino acids. Per germline, CDR1 ENHRY and CDR2 SYGVKD. V shed 8 bases and J shed 2 bases, with 12 bases lying between them. The CDR3 bases are TGTGCCATCCTCGCAATAGGGAACTATGGCTACACCTTC. Its translation: CAILAIGNYGYTF.